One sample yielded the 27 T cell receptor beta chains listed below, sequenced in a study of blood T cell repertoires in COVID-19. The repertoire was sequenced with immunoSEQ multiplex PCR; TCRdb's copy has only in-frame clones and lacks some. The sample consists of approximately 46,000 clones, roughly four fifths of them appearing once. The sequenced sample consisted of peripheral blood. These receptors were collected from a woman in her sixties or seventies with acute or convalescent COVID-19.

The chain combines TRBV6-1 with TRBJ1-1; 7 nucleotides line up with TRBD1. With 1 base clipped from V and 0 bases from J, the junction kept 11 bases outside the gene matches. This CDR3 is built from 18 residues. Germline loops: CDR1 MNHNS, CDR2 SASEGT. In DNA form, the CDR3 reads TGTGCCAGCAGTGAAGGCACAGGGGCATTTCGGGTGAACACTGAAGCTTTCTTT. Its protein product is CASSEGTGAFRVNTEAFF.

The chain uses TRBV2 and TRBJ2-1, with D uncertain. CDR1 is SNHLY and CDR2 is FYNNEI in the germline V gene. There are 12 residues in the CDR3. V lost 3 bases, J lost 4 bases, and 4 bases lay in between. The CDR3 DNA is TGTGCCAGCAGTGACCAATACAATGAGCAGTTCTTC. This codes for CASSDQYNEQFF.

The CDR3 is CASSSNTGVSDGYTF. CDR3 DNA: TGTGCCAGCAGCTCGAACACAGGGGTTAGCGATGGCTACACCTTC. The chain carries TRBV13 and TRBJ1-2; 7 nucleotides match TRBD1. There are 15 residues in the CDR3. Looked up from germline, CDR1 is PRHDT and CDR2 is FYEKMQ (reference sequence). Trimming removed 4 bases from V and 6 bases from J; junction bases left unmatched: 11.

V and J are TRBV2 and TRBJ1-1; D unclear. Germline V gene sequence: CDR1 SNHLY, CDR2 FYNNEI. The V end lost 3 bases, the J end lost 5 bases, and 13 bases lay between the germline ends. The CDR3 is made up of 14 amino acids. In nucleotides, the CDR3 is TGTGCCAGCAGTGAGGAGGGATTGCTAACTGAAGCTTTCTTT. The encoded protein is CASSEEGLLTEAFF.

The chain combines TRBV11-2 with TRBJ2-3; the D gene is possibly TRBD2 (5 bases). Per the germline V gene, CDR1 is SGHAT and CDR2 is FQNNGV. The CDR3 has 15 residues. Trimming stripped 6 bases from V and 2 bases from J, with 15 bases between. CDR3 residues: CASRSVRGNTDTQYF. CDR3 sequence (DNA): TGTGCCAGCAGATCAGTCCGGGGAAACACAGATACGCAGTATTTT.

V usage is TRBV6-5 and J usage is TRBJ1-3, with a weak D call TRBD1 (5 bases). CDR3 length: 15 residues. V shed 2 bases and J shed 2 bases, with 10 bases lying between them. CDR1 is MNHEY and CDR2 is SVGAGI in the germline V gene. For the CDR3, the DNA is TGTGCCAGCAGTTACGGTCAGGGTCCTGGAAACACCATATATTTT. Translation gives CASSYGQGPGNTIYF.

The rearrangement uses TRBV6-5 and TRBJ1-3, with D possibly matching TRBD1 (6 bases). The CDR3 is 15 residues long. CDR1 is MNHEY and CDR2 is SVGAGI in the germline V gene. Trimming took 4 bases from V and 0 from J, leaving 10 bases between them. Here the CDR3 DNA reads TGTGCCAGCAGTTTCGACAGGAACTCTGGAAACACCATATATTTT. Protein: CASSFDRNSGNTIYF.

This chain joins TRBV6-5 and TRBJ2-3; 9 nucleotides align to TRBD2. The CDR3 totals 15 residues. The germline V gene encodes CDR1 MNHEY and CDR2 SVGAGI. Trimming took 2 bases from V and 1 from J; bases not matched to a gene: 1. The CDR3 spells CASSYGTSRTDTQYF. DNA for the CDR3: TGTGCCAGCAGTTACGGGACTAGCCGCACAGATACGCAGTATTTT.

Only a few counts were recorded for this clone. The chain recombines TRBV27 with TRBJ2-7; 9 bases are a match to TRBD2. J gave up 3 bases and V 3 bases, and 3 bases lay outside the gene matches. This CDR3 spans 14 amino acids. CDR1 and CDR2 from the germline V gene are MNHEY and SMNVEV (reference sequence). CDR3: CASSFSGRDYEQYF. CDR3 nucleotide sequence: TGTGCCAGCAGTTTTAGCGGGAGAGACTACGAGCAGTACTTC.

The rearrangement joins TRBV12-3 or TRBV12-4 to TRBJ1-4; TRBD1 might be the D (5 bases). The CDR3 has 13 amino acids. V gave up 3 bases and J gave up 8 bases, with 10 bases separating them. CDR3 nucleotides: TGTGCCAGCAGTTTGCGGGGGTCAGAAAAACTGTTTTTT. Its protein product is CASSLRGSEKLFF.

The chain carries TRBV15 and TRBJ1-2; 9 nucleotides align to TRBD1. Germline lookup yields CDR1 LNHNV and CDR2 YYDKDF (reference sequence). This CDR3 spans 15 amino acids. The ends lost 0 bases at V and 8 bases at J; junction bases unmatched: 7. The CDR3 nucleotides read TGTGCCACCAGCAGAGATGGGACAGGGAATTACGGCTACACCTTC. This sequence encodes CATSRDGTGNYGYTF. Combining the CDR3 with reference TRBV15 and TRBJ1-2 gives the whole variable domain DAMVIQNPRYQVTQFGKPVTLSCSQTLNHNVMYWYQQKSSQAPKLLFHYYDKDFNNEADTPDNFQSRRPNTSFCFLDIRSPGLGDTAMYLCATSRDGTGNYGYTFGSGTRLTVV.

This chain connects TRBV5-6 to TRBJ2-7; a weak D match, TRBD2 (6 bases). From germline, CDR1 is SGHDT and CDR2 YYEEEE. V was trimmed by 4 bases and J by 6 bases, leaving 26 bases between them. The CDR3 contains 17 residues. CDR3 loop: CASSPIRVGSGEREQYF. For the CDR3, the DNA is TGTGCCAGCAGCCCTATTAGGGTGGGCTCGGGGGAACGCGAGCAGTACTTC.

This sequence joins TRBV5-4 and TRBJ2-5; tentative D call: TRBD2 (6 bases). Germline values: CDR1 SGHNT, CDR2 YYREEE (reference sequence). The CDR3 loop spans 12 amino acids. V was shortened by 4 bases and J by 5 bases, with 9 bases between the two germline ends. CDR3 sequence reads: CASSRDSETQYF. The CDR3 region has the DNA TGTGCCAGCAGCCGGGACTCCGAGACCCAGTACTTC. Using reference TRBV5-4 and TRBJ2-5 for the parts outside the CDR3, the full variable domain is ETGVTQSPTHLIKTRGQQVTLRCSSQSGHNTVSWYQQALGQGPQFIFQYYREEENGRGNFPPRFSGLQFPNYSSELNVNALELDDSALYLCASSRDSETQYFGPGTRLLVL.

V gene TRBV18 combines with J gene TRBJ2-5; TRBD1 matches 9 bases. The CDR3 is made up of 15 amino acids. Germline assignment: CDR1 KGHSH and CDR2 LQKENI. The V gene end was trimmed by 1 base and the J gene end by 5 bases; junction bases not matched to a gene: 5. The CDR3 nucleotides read TGTGCCAGCTCACCACGTAACGGACAGGGGGAGACCCAGTACTTC. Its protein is CASSPRNGQGETQYF.

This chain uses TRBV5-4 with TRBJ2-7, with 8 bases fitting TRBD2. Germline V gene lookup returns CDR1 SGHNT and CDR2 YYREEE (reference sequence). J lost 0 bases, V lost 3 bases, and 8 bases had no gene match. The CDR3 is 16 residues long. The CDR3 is CASSSGTSRSSYEQYF. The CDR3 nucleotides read TGTGCCAGCAGCTCCGGGACTAGTAGGAGCTCCTACGAGCAGTACTTC.

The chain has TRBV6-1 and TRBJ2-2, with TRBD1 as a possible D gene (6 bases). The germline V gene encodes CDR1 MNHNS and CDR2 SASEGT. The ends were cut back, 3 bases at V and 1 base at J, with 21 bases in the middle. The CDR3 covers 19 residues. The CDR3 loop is CASSDRRAGTFLNTGELFF. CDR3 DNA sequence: TGTGCCAGCAGTGATCGGAGAGCTGGGACATTCTTGAACACCGGGGAGCTGTTTTTT.

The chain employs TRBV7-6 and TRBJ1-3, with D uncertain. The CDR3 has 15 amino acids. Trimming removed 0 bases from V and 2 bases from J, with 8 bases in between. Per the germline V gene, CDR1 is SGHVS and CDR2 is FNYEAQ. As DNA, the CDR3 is TGTGCCAGCAGCTTAGCGCCTAGTGCTGGAAACACCATATATTTT. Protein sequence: CASSLAPSAGNTIYF.

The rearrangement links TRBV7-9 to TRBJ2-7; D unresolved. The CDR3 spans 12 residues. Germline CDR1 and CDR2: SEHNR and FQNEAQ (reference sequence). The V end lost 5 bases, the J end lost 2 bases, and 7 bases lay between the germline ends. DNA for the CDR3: TGTGCCAGCAGCCTCCGTACCTACGAGCAGTACTTC. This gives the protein CASSLRTYEQYF.

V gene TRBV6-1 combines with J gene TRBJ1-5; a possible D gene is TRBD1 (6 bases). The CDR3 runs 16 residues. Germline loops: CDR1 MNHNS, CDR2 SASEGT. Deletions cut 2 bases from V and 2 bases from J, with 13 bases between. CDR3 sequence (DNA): TGTGCCAGCAGTGAATGGTCAGGGGTTGGCAATCAGCCCCAGCATTTT. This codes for CASSEWSGVGNQPQHF.

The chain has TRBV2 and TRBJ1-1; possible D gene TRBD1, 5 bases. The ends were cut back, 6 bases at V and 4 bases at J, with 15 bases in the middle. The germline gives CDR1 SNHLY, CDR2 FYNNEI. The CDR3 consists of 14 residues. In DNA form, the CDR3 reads TGTGCCAGCAGAGGGGAGGAGAAGGTCACTGAAGCTTTCTTT. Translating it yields CASRGEEKVTEAFF.

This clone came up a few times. The CDR3 protein is CAAKGTGTTEAFF. In DNA form, the CDR3 reads TGTGCCGCCAAGGGGACAGGGACCACTGAAGCTTTCTTT. The V call is TRBV10-3, the J call TRBJ1-1; 9 bases are a match to TRBD1. The junction had 8 bases not matched to a gene; V was cut back by 11 bases and J by 4 bases. CDR3 length: 13 amino acids. Germline lookup yields CDR1 ENHRY and CDR2 SYGVKD.

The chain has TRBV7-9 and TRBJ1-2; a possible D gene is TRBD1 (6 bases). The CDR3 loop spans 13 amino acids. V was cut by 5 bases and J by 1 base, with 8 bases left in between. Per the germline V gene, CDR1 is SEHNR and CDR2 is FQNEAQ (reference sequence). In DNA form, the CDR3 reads TGTGCCAGCAGCACACAGGGTAACTATGGCTACACCTTC. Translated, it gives CASSTQGNYGYTF.

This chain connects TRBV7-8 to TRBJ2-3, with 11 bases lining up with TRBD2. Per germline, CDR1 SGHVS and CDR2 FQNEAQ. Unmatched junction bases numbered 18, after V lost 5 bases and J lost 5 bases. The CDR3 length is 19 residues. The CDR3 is CASSPRRPFSGGAKDTQYF. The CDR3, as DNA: TGTGCCAGCAGCCCCAGGAGACCCTTTAGCGGGGGGGCGAAAGATACGCAGTATTTT.

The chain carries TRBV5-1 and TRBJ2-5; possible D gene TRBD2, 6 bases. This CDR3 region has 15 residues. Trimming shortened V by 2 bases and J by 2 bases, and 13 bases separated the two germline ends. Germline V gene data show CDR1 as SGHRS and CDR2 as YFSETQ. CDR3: CASSLVPGEQETQYF. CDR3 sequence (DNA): TGCGCCAGCAGCTTAGTGCCGGGGGAACAAGAGACCCAGTACTTC.

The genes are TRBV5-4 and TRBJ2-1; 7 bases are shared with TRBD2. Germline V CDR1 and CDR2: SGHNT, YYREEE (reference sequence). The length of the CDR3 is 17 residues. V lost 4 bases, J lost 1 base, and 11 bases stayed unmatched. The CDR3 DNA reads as TGTGCCAGCAGCAAACTGGGGGAGGGCCATTCCTACAATGAGCAGTTCTTC. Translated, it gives CASSKLGEGHSYNEQFF.

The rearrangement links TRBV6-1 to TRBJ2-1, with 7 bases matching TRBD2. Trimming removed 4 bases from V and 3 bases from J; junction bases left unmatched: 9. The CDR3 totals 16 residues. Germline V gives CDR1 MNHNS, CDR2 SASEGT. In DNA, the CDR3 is TGTGCCAGCAGTGCTACTCTAGCGGCTCTCTACAATGAGCAGTTCTTC. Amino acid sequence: CASSATLAALYNEQFF.

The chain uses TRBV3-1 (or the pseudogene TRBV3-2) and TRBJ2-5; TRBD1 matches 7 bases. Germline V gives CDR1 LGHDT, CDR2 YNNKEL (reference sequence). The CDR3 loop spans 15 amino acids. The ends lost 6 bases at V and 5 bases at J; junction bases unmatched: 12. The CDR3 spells CASRPRQGLRETQYF. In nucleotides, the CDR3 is TGTGCCAGCAGACCTAGACAGGGCCTCCGCGAGACCCAGTACTTC.